This T cell receptor beta chain is drawn from a study of shared clonotypes between healthy human individuals (dated by TCRdb to the early 2020s). Context from the whole study: The cohort comprised a couple of women and three men aged 18 to 49 years. Per donor, three plates each were used for CD4 naive and CD4 memory, two for CD8 naive, and one for CD8 memory. To estimate repertoire size and how much clonotypes are shared between individuals, the study performed deep sequencing of blood TCR repertoires from a handful of healthy adults. Different laboratories and diverse techniques were used to prepare libraries and sequence TCR repertoires, to increase sequencing depth and limit assay-specific biases. Leukapheresis yielded between about 0.9 and 9 billion PBMCs per donor.

The donors were healthy, HIV-negative adults with no recently reported acute infections or vaccinations. Every donor was a Caucasian adult residing in Nashville, Tennessee, USA. CD4+ T cells were enriched through magnetic negative selection, after which naive cells were positively selected on CD45RA and the remaining negative fraction served as the memory subset. After blood collection by leukapheresis, PBMCs were isolated using Ficoll-Histopaque density gradient centrifugation and then cryopreserved in the vapor phase of liquid nitrogen. Purity and quantity of every magnetically sorted T cell population were checked by analytical flow cytometry. Each sorted fraction had its genomic DNA isolated and then quantified by UV absorbance on a Nanodrop 2000c. Using the deep immunoSEQ assay, multiplex PCR amplified TCR CDR3 regions from genomic DNA. Genomic DNA extracted from each cell subset was distributed evenly over all wells of several immunoSEQ 96-well plates, and each plate served as one replicate. For sorted subsets, approximately 210 ng genomic DNA, equal to some 28,000 T cell genomes, was loaded into each replicate PCR. Purified libraries were measured with a Qubit 3.0 fluorometer, size-checked on a Bioanalyzer 2100, and measured again with the KAPA Library Quantification kit. Every immunoSEQ 96-well plate was sequenced on a separate single-read 150-cycle Illumina NextSeq 550 flow cell. As for the authors' bioinformatics: Because the immunoSEQ output included only junctional sequences and no quality scores, the filtering could not be the same as the filtering used for full-length reads. To assign V/J genes and CDR3, sequences were annotated using PyIR, a Python wrapper for IgBLAST v1.9, with IMGT germline references. Any read was removed if the V/J assignment was weak (E-value above 1e-6), the CDR3 was missing, or the read contained stop codons, out-of-frame junctions, or ambiguous translated residues. V3J clonotypes were defined by identical inferred V gene, J gene, and CDR3 amino acid sequence. Percentage overlap between repertoires was computed as shared unique clonotypes divided by the size of the smaller repertoire. Richness of each repertoire was evaluated using RTK rarefaction, the Chao1 estimator, and Recon v2.1 estimates of unobserved clonotypes. For all TCRbeta clonotypes obtained by the gDNA method from a handful of donors, generation probabilities were computed with OLGA. TCRdb stores this immuneACCESS table with in-frame sequences only. Part of the clones is absent; in the studies checked, under half of the shortfall reflects unresolved V genes, and no reason is known for the rest. That table furnishes V, J and clone size, whereas the DNA furnished D and trimming. Present in this sample are roughly 1,500,000 clones, 95% to 99% of which were seen just once. The ten largest clones add up to approximately 0.45% of the sample.

General findings and caveats noted by the study authors: Approximately 5% of naive CD4, roughly 3.6% of naive CD8, 2.3% of memory CD4, and around 0.42% of memory CD8 clonotypes were shared across several donors. Incomplete sequencing was indicated by rarefaction of sorted-subset datasets, despite the large sequencing depth. Pairwise subsampling led to the expectation that sequencing depth would affect the degree of clonotype sharing among donors. Sampling was limited to blood, and TCR repertoires in tissue likely differ from TCR repertoires in blood. Naive subsets generally had larger estimated clonotype richness than memory subsets did. Because the study included a small number of donors, the genetic and exposure-history diversity represented was limited. Compared with non-shared clonotypes, the clonotypes found in all four sorted-subset donors had higher generation probabilities.

A remark on this clone: Its antigen has not been determined. Base qualities were left out, and no much larger clone turns up one base away.

The sequence derives from a man aged 25-45 years in good health. The specimen was naive CD4+ T cells sorted from blood. Interpreted using the paper, the cell subset or site label stands for: CD45RA+ positively selected.

The nucleotide sequence is TGTGCCAGCAGCAAAGTAGAACAGGGGTCGTACGAGCAGTACTTC. Its product reads: CASSKVEQGSYEQYF. Here the chain combines TRBV21-1 and TRBJ2-7; the tabulated D call, TRBD1, remains unverified against the DNA. TRBV21-1 is a pseudogene. The CDR3, from cysteine to phenylalanine, totals 15 residues. CDR3 DNA is the only sequence kept; it has 45 bases, read in frame from the first base.